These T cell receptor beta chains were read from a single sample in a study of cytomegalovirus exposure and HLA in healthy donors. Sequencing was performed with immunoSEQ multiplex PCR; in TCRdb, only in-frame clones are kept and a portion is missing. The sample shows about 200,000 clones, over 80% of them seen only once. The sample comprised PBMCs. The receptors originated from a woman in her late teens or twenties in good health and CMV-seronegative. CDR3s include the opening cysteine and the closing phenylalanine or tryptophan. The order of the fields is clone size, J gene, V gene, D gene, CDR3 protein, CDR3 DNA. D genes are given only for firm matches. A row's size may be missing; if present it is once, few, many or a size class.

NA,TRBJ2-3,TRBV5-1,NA,CASSLDRRAGRADTQYF,TGCGCCAGCAGCTTGGACCGCAGGGCGGGTAGGGCAGATACGCAGTATTTT
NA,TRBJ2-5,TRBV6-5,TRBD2,CASRRISGRETQYF,TGTGCCAGCAGACGGATTAGCGGGAGAGAGACCCAGTACTTC
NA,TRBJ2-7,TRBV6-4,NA,CASSDKRRSSYEQYF,TGTGCCAGCAGTGACAAAAGGAGGAGCTCCTACGAGCAGTACTTC
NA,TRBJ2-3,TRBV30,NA,CAWSVGNALGAPDTQYF,TGTGCCTGGAGTGTAGGAAATGCCTTGGGGGCCCCAGATACGCAGTATTTT
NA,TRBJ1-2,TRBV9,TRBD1,CASSPRDSVGFYGYTF,TGTGCCAGCAGCCCACGGGACAGCGTAGGTTTCTATGGCTACACCTTC
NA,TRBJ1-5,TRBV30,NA,CAWSVWGVNQPQHF,TGTGCCTGGAGTGTATGGGGGGTCAATCAGCCCCAGCATTTT
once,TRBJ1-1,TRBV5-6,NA,CASSPVLMNTEAFF,TGTGCCAGCAGCCCTGTTCTGATGAACACTGAAGCTTTCTTT
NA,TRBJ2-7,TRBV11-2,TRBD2,CASSWTSGGSYEQYF,TGTGCCAGCAGCTGGACTAGCGGGGGGTCCTACGAGCAGTACTTC
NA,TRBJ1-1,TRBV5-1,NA,CASSLDGRGQAFF,TGCGCCAGCAGCTTGGATGGTAGGGGCCAGGCTTTCTTT
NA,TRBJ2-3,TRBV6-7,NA,CASRTHTDTQYF,TGTGCCAGCAGGACCCACACAGATACGCAGTATTTT
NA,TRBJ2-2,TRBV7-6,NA,CASSPSPKGNGELFF,TGTGCCAGCAGCCCATCCCCTAAGGGCAACGGGGAGCTGTTTTTT
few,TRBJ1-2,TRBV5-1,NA,CASSLVTSLYGYTF,TGCGCCAGCAGCTTGGTCACCTCCCTCTATGGCTACACCTTC
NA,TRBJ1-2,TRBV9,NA,CASSVVGDGYTF,TGTGCCAGCAGCGTAGTCGGGGATGGCTACACCTTC
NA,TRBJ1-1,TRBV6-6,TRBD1,CASSVQGRGNTEAFF,TGTGCCAGCAGTGTACAGGGGCGCGGTAACACTGAAGCTTTCTTT
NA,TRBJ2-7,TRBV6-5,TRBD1,CASKPRGQVIYEQYF,TGTGCCAGCAAACCTAGGGGGCAGGTCATCTACGAGCAGTACTTC
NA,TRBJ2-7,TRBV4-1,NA,CASSQGRLRAYEQYF,TGCGCCAGCAGCCAAGGGCGACTAAGGGCCTACGAGCAGTACTTC
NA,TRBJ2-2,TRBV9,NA,CASSAVGGLNTGELFF,TGTGCCAGCAGCGCCGTCGGGGGCCTGAACACCGGGGAGCTGTTTTTT
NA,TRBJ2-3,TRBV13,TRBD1,CASSSGDRGNGDTQYF,TGTGCCAGCAGCTCAGGGGACAGGGGAAATGGGGATACGCAGTATTTT
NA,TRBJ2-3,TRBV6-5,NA,CASSPNYRNTQYF,TGTGCCAGCAGCCCGAACTACAGAAATACGCAGTATTTT
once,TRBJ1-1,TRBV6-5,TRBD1,CASRPTGGATEAFF,TGTGCCAGCAGGCCCACAGGGGGAGCGACTGAAGCTTTCTTT
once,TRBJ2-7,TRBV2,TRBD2,CASSEVAGGPYEQYF,TGTGCCAGCAGTGAGGTAGCGGGAGGACCCTACGAGCAGTACTTC
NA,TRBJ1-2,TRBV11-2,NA,CASSPDSRGYTF,TGTGCCAGCAGCCCCGACAGTCGCGGCTACACCTTC
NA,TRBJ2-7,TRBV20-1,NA,CSGASSYEQYF,TGCAGCGGCGCGAGCTCCTACGAGCAGTACTTC
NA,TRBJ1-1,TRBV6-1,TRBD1,CASSEVLQGARTEAFF,TGTGCCAGCAGTGAGGTACTACAGGGGGCCCGAACTGAAGCTTTCTTT
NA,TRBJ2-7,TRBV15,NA,CATSKDRAYEQYF,TGTGCCACCAGCAAGGACAGAGCCTACGAGCAGTACTTC
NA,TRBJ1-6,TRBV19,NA,CASSSGATNSPLHF,TGTGCCAGTAGTTCCGGGGCCACTAATTCACCCCTCCACTTT
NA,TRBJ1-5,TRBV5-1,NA,CASSLGGTPNQPQHF,TGCGCCAGCAGCTTGGGGGGGACACCTAATCAGCCCCAGCATTTT
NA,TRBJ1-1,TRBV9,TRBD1,CASSPGPGTALNTEAFF,TGTGCCAGCAGCCCAGGTCCCGGGACAGCCCTGAACACTGAAGCTTTCTTT
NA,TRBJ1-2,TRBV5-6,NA,CASSLEDSYYGYTF,TGTGCCAGCAGCTTGGAGGACAGCTACTATGGCTACACCTTC
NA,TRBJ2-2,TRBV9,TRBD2,CASSRGGTNTGELFF,TGTGCCAGCAGCCGGGGGGGCACGAACACCGGGGAGCTGTTTTTT
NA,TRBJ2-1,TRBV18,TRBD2,CASSPGSGSDNEQFF,TGTGCCAGCTCACCAGGTAGCGGGAGCGACAATGAGCAGTTCTTC
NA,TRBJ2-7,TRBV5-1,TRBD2,CASSPGRGSYEQYF,TGCGCCAGCAGTCCCGGGAGGGGATCCTACGAGCAGTACTTC
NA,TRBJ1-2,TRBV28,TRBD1,CASSSGTGRRGYTF,TGTGCCAGCAGTTCGGGGACAGGGCGTAGGGGCTACACCTTC
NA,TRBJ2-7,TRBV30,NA,CAWSSLSYEQYF,TGTGCCTGGAGCAGTCTCTCCTACGAGCAGTACTTC
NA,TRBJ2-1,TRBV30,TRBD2,CAWSSGGASEQFF,TGTGCCTGGAGTTCCGGGGGGGCCTCTGAGCAGTTCTTC
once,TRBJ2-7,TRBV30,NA,CAWDGAYEQYF,TGTGCCTGGGACGGGGCTTACGAGCAGTACTTC
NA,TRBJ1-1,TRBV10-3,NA,CAISEKWAAFF,TGTGCCATCAGTGAGAAGTGGGCAGCTTTCTTT
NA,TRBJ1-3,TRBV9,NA,CASSPFVMAGNTIYF,TGTGCCAGCAGCCCTTTCGTGATGGCTGGAAACACCATATATTTT
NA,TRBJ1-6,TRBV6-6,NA,CASSYGGINSPLHF,TGTGCCAGCAGTTACGGGGGGATTAATTCACCCCTCCACTTT
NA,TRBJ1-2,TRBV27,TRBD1,CASSLSARGEYGYTF,TGTGCCAGCAGTTTATCTGCCAGGGGGGAGTATGGCTACACCTTC
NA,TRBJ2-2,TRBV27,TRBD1,CASSSSGQGTGELFF,TGTGCCAGCAGTTCCTCGGGACAGGGGACCGGGGAGCTGTTTTTT
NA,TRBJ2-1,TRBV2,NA,CASIRLRDNEQFF,TGTGCCAGCATCAGACTCCGGGACAATGAGCAGTTCTTC
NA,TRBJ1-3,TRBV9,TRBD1,CASTTGVRAGNTIYF,TGTGCCAGCACCACAGGGGTCAGGGCTGGAAACACCATATATTTT
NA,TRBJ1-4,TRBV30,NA,CAWSRASYEKLFF,TGTGCCTGGAGCCGGGCTTCTTACGAAAAACTGTTTTTT
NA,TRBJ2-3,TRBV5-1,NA,CASSLYQADTQYF,TGCGCCAGCAGCTTGTATCAGGCAGATACGCAGTATTTT
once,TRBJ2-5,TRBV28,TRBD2,CASTGGLAGPLQETQYF,TGTGCCAGCACAGGGGGACTAGCGGGGCCGTTACAAGAGACCCAGTACTTC
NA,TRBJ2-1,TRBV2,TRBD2,CASEFEVAGFHEQFF,TGTGCCAGCGAGTTTGAAGTAGCGGGATTTCATGAGCAGTTCTTC
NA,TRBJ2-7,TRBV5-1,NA,CASSLGQGGYEQYF,TGCGCCAGCAGCTTGGGTCAGGGTGGGTACGAGCAGTACTTC
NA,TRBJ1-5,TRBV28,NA,CASSGGPNNQPQHF,TGTGCCAGCAGTGGGGGTCCGAACAATCAGCCCCAGCATTTT
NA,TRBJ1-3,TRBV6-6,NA,CASSYRFSGNTIYF,TGTGCCAGCAGTTACAGGTTCTCTGGAAACACCATATATTTT
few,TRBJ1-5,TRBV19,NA,CASSIIEQSNQPQHF,TGTGCCAGTAGTATAATCGAACAGAGCAATCAGCCCCAGCATTTT
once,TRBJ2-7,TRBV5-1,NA,CASSLGQLYEQYF,TGCGCCAGCAGCTTGGGACAGCTCTACGAGCAGTACTTC
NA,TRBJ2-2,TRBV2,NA,CASSQANTGELFF,TGTGCCAGCAGCCAGGCGAACACCGGGGAGCTGTTTTTT